One sample yielded the 25 T cell receptor beta chains listed below, sequenced in a study of read filtering for tumor transcriptome and immune sequencing. From 300 to 450 ng of RNA, a library with molecular barcoded alpha/delta and beta/gamma adaptors was made. TCRdb recomputed calls from the reads with MiXCR, one row per CDR3 protein. Among 100,000 to 150,000 distinct CDR3 sequences listed, roughly 13% were seen once. The sample consisted of a population of CD138-negative cells sorted from bone marrow. Receptor source: a donor over 35 with multiple myeloma.

This clonotype showed up many times. This chain connects TRBV7-3 to TRBJ2-1; D is possibly TRBD1 or TRBD2 (5 bases each). V was pared by 4 bases and J by 6 bases, with 16 bases between. The length of the CDR3 is 15 residues. The germline CDR1 and CDR2 sequences are SGHTA and FQGTGA. This chain's CDR3 is CASSSGTLRGNEQFF. DNA for the CDR3: TGTGCCAGCAGCTCCGGGACCCTGAGGGGCAATGAGCAGTTCTTC.

As for this clonotype: Sequence at one end of the junction differs from germline and may be a read error. V usage is TRBV29-1 and J usage is TRBJ1-1, with 7 bases lining up with TRBD1. In germline, CDR1 is SQVTM, CDR2 ANQGSEA. The CDR3 spans 12 residues. The CDR3: CSGRGQKTETFF. The CDR3 DNA follows: TGCAGCGGGCGGGGACAGAAGACTGAAACTTTCTTT.

Points on this clonotype: The likely explanation is a read error, given a far larger clone one base away. The chain uses TRBV7-2 and TRBJ2-4, with TRBD1 identical over 7 bases. Germline V gene sequence: CDR1 SGHTA, CDR2 FQGNSA. The CDR3 spans 15 residues. The CDR3 DNA reads TGTGCCAGCAGCTTAGCTAGGGGGCCTTTGAACATTCAGCACTTC. This sequence encodes CASSLARGPLNIQHF.

This clonotype showed up many times. V and J are TRBV11-2 and TRBJ2-1, with 13 bases matching TRBD2. The CDR3 is 15 amino acids. The germline V gene encodes CDR1 SGHAT and CDR2 FQNNGV. V trimming: 4 bases; J trimming: 8 bases; junction bases outside the gene matches: 5. In nucleotides, the CDR3 is TGTGCCAGCAGCTGGACTAGCGGGAGAGGTGATGAGCAGTTCTTC. Its translation is CASSWTSGRGDEQFF.

This clonotype showed up many times. This chain links TRBV4-2 with TRBJ2-1; D is tentatively TRBD1 or TRBD2 (5 bases each). V lost 1 base to trimming and J lost 8 bases, with 12 bases between them. In germline, CDR1 is LGHNA, CDR2 YNFKEQ. The CDR3 has 14 amino acids. Here the CDR3 reads CASSQGDRGDEQFF. In nucleotides, the CDR3 is TGTGCCAGCAGCCAAGGGGACCGTGGGGATGAGCAGTTCTTC.

This clonotype was counted ten times or more. The V call is TRBV19, the J call TRBJ2-1; 7 nucleotides line up with TRBD2. The CDR3 contains 16 residues. Germline V gene sequence: CDR1 LNHDA, CDR2 SQIVND (reference sequence). J gave up 7 bases and V 3 bases, and 12 bases lay outside the gene matches. Here the CDR3 DNA reads TGTGCCAGTAGTATCCCTGTTCCAGCGGGAAAAAATGAGCAGTTCTTC. Translation: CASSIPVPAGKNEQFF.

This clonotype was counted a few times. J is TRBJ2-1 and V is TRBV2; TRBD2 matches at 10 bases. V was clipped by 7 bases and J by 6 bases; unmatched bases: 12. This CDR3 contains 16 residues. Per the germline V gene, CDR1 is SNHLY and CDR2 is FYNNEI. The CDR3 loop reads CASKSGRAGLINEQFF. The CDR3 region has the DNA TGTGCCAGCAAGAGCGGGAGGGCCGGGTTGATCAATGAGCAGTTCTTC.

In this sample, this clonotype turned up many times. CDR3 sequence reads: CATSDLRVRNTGELFF. The CDR3 DNA sequence: TGTGCCACCAGTGATTTGCGGGTCAGAAACACCGGGGAGCTGTTTTTT. The rearrangement uses TRBV24-1 and TRBJ2-2, with no clear D. The V gene lost 0 bases and the J gene lost 2 bases, with 9 bases spanning the gap. CDR1 is KGHDR, CDR2 SFDVKD, per germline. This CDR3 has 16 residues.

On this clonotype itself: It may be a read error: a sequence one base away is much more abundant. V is TRBV2 and J is TRBJ1-1; D call uncertain. CDR1 is SNHLY, CDR2 FYNNEI, per germline. The CDR3 runs 13 residues. V was clipped by 9 bases and J by 3 bases, with 14 bases between them. The CDR3 protein is CASEADMDTEAFF. The CDR3 DNA is TGTGCCAGTGAAGCAGACATGGACACTGAAGCTTTCTTT.

This chain uses TRBV6-2 or TRBV6-3 with TRBJ2-1; 7 bases are shared with TRBD1. The CDR3 loop spans 14 amino acids. Unmatched junction bases numbered 7, after V lost 4 bases and J lost 7 bases. Germline V CDR1 and CDR2: MNHEY, SVGEGT. The chain's CDR3 is CASSFRDRGNEQFF. DNA of the CDR3: TGTGCCAGCAGTTTCCGGGACAGAGGGAATGAGCAGTTCTTC.

This clonotype was picked up many times. The chain uses TRBV12-5 and TRBJ2-1, with 8 bases aligning to TRBD2. CDR1 is LGHNT and CDR2 is FRNRAP in the germline V gene. This CDR3 is built from 13 residues. Trimming cost V 3 bases and J 7 bases; bases outside gene matches: 2. CDR3 protein: CASGFAGGNEQFF. In DNA form, the CDR3 reads TGTGCTAGTGGTTTTGCGGGAGGAAATGAGCAGTTCTTC.

The V and J genes are TRBV20-1 and TRBJ2-7; D is possibly TRBD2 (5 bases). Between the trimmed V and J ends, which lost 6 bases and 4 bases, there was a span of 25 bases. CDR1 is DFQATT, CDR2 SNEGSKA, per germline (reference sequence). This CDR3 spans 16 amino acids. The CDR3 here is CSATPKGPGVSYEQYF. The CDR3 nucleotides read TGCAGTGCAACACCCAAAGGACCCGGGGTTTCGTACGAGCAGTACTTC.

As for this clonotype: This sequence may be a read error, since a much larger clone differs from it by one base. The V call is TRBV10-3, the J call TRBJ2-1; D unresolved. The germline V gene has CDR1 ENHRY and CDR2 SYGVKD. The CDR3 extends over 11 amino acids. CDR3 in amino acids: CAISEYNEQPF. CDR3 nucleotides: TGTGCCATCAGTGAGTACAATGAGCAGCCCTTC.

With respect to this clonotype: A junction boundary mismatches the germline segment, possibly from a read error. The V gene is TRBV14, the J gene TRBJ1-4; D possibly corresponds to TRBD1 (6 bases). The closer fit of TRBJ2-3 to the DNA end suggests the J call may be wrong. The CDR3 is made up of 15 amino acids. Per the germline V gene, CDR1 is SGHDN and CDR2 is FVKESK. In DNA form, the CDR3 reads TGTGCCAGCAGCCAAGATACAGGGAACACAGGTACGCAGTATTTT. This translates into CASSQDTGNTGTQYF.

This sequence joins TRBV6-5 and TRBJ2-1; possibly TRBD2 for D (5 bases). The CDR3 runs to 14 residues. Between the trimmed V and J ends, which lost 6 bases and 2 bases, there was a span of 11 bases. Germline CDR1 MNHEY, CDR2 SVGAGI. The CDR3 sequence: CASSGLSTYNEQFF. For the CDR3, the DNA is TGTGCCAGCAGCGGACTGTCAACCTACAATGAGCAGTTCTTC.

About this clonotype itself: It may be a read error: a sequence one base away is much more abundant. The chain employs TRBV5-1 and TRBJ2-2; 8 nucleotides align to TRBD1. CDR1 is SGHRS, CDR2 YFSETQ, per germline. This CDR3 is built from 14 residues. The DNA for the CDR3 is TGCGCCAGCAGCAACACAGGGGGGCCCGGGGAGCTGTCTTTT. It codes for CASSNTGGPGELSF.

The sample holds a few counts of this clonotype. With a much larger clone just one base away, this may be a read error. The chain combines TRBV21-1 with TRBJ2-7. TRBV21-1 is recorded as a pseudogene. This CDR3 is built from 9 residues. In DNA form, the CDR3 reads TGTGCCGGCTGCTACGAGCAGTACTTC. Translating it yields CAGCYEQYF.

This clonotype was counted between two and nine times. Mismatch with germline at one junction end may stem from a read error. The rearrangement links TRBV6-2 or TRBV6-3 to TRBJ2-1; 10 bases are a match to TRBD2. There are 14 residues in the CDR3. CDR1 MNHEY and CDR2 SVGEGT come from the germline V gene. CDR3 loop: CASSFLAGDKEQFF. The CDR3 DNA sequence: TGTGCCAGCAGTTTCCTAGCGGGAGACAAAGAGCAGTTCTTC.

This clonotype was counted a few times. The gene calls are TRBV4-1 and TRBJ1-2; perhaps TRBD1 as D (6 bases). Between the trimmed V and J ends, which lost 3 bases and 5 bases, there was a span of 16 bases. This CDR3 has 15 amino acids. The germline gives CDR1 MGHRA, CDR2 YSYEKL. CDR3 coding DNA: TGCGCCAGCAGCCAGGGGGCCGGGACAAATTATGGCTACACCTTC. Residues: CASSQGAGTNYGYTF.

This clonotype was seen ten or more times. The chain links TRBV6-5 to TRBJ2-5; D gene uncertain. Germline CDR1 reads MNHEY; CDR2 reads SVGAGI. This CDR3 spans 15 amino acids. Trimming stripped 2 bases from V and 2 bases from J, with 12 bases between. CDR3 bases: TGTGCCAGCAGTTACGCCTTTGGGGTTCAAGAGACCCAGTACTTC. As protein: CASSYAFGVQETQYF.

The chain is built from TRBV12-3 or TRBV12-4 and TRBJ1-1; 8 nucleotides match TRBD1. Trimming removed 5 bases from V and 3 bases from J; junction bases left unmatched: 8. This CDR3 contains 15 residues. DNA for the CDR3: TGTGCCAGCAGTCCTCTGAACAGGGGGGACACTGAAGCTTTCTTT. It specifies CASSPLNRGDTEAFF.

The chain has TRBV2 and TRBJ2-7; TRBD1 aligns across 7 bases. CDR3 length: 14 residues. Germline CDR1 is SNHLY and CDR2 is FYNNEI. Losses at the gene ends were 10 bases for V and 6 bases for J; bases not matched to a gene: 15. The CDR3 sequence is CATNKPGQRTEQYF. The CDR3 coding sequence is TGTGCCACCAATAAACCGGGACAGAGGACCGAGCAGTACTTC.

There are many counts of this clonotype. This rearrangement joins TRBV12-3 or TRBV12-4 to TRBJ2-1, with 9 bases that match TRBD2. The CDR3 consists of 19 residues. With 7 bases clipped from V and 4 bases from J, the junction kept 20 bases outside the gene matches. The CDR3 spells CASTLVGAPSGKKYNEQFF. DNA of the CDR3: TGTGCCAGCACCTTGGTGGGGGCGCCTAGCGGGAAGAAGTACAATGAGCAGTTCTTC.

This clonotype was seen at least ten times. The gene calls are TRBV9 and TRBJ2-7, with D uncertain. V shed 0 bases and J shed 1 base, with 11 bases lying between them. Per the germline V gene, CDR1 is SGDLS and CDR2 is YYNGEE. The CDR3 runs to 15 residues. The CDR3 protein is CASSVDQAPSYEQYF. In DNA, the CDR3 is TGTGCCAGCAGCGTAGATCAAGCGCCTTCCTACGAGCAGTACTTC.

In this sample, this clonotype turned up many times. V is TRBV2 and J is TRBJ2-3; perhaps TRBD2 as D (6 bases). CDR1 and CDR2 from the germline V gene are SNHLY and FYNNEI. Trimming left V 8 bases short and J 5 bases short, with 17 bases between. This CDR3 contains 14 residues. This chain's CDR3 is CASSEGRNKDTQYF. The CDR3 DNA sequence: TGTGCCAGCTCCGAAGGGAGGAACAAAGATACGCAGTATTTT.